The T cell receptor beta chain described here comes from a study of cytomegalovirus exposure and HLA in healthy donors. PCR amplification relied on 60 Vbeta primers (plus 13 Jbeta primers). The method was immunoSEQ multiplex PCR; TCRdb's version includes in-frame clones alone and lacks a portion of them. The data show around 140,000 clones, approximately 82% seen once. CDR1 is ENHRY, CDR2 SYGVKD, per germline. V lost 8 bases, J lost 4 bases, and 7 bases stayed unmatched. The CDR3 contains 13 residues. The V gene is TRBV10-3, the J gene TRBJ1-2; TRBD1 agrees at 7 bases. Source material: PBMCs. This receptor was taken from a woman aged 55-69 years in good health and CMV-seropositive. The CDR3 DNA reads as TGTGCCATCCGGACAGGTTCGGGCTATGGCTACACCTTC. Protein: CAIRTGSGYGYTF.